Given below is one T cell receptor beta chain in context. Per the study methods: By means of reference gene primer amplification, nucleated cell counts were estimated. Sequencing was performed with immunoSEQ multiplex PCR; in TCRdb, only in-frame clones are kept and a portion is missing. Clone size and V and J calls were adopted from that table, with D and trimming inferred from the DNA. The sample includes some 240,000 clones, approximately 85% of them seen just once. This CDR3 has 16 amino acids. Germline CDR1 is MNHNY and CDR2 is SVGAGI (reference sequence). Trimming removed 7 bases from V and 5 bases from J; junction bases left unmatched: 10. The record originates from a study of blood T cell repertoires in COVID-19. Across the study: Sources were T cells, B-cell-depleted T cells, or PBMCs; the material itself was cDNA or gDNA.

The TCR originated in a woman aged 60-70 years with active or convalescent COVID-19. The sequenced material came from peripheral blood. The chain recombines TRBV6-6 with TRBJ2-3; TRBD2 matches 12 bases. As DNA, the CDR3 is TGTGCCAGCAAAACCAAAACTAGCGGGGGGAGAGATACGCAGTATTTT. Translating gives CASKTKTSGGRDTQYF.